This TCR beta chain came from a study of T cell changes during pregnancy in multiple sclerosis. J lost 8 bases, V lost 0 bases, and 10 bases had no gene match. CDR1 is LGHNA, CDR2 YNFKEQ, per germline. The CDR3 is 17 residues long. Sequencing used immunoSEQ multiplex PCR; TCRdb keeps in-frame clones, though not all of them. This table has roughly 38,000 clones, 75% to 95% appearing once. This sequence originates from a female donor in good health, enrolled as a control in a pregnancy study. The chain combines TRBV4-2 with TRBJ2-1; the match to TRBD2 covers 10 bases. This sample comprised CD4+ T cells from peripheral blood mononuclear cells, obtained after pregnancy. The CDR3 nucleotides are TGTGCCAGCAGCCAAGATAGGTCACTAGCGGGGAGGGATGAGCAGTTCTTC. Residues: CASSQDRSLAGRDEQFF.